This paragraph reports one T cell receptor beta chain. Antigen specificity is unknown. There are 18 residues in the CDR3. V dropped 6 bases and J dropped 4; count of bases not matched to a gene: 15. Germline V lookup: CDR1 MDHEN, CDR2 SYDVKM. The data were produced by immunoSEQ multiplex PCR, yet TCRdb's version contains in-frame clones alone and is incomplete. Here the sample spans around 1.1 million clones, about 80% being singletons. The data belong to a study of shared clonotypes between healthy human individuals. Study results and limitations: Few donors limited the genetic and exposure-history diversity represented.

Specimen: memory CD4+ T cells from PBMCs. This sample's subset: CD45RA-negative fraction. The TCR was taken from a man aged 18-30 years in good health. Some clones in this sample may be carry-over from other donors' samples. The chain combines TRBV28 with TRBJ2-6; 7 nucleotides agree with TRBD1. The CDR3 is CASRPRQGTTLGANVLTF. As DNA, the CDR3 is TGTGCCAGCAGACCCCGACAGGGAACGACTCTGGGGGCCAACGTCCTGACTTTC.